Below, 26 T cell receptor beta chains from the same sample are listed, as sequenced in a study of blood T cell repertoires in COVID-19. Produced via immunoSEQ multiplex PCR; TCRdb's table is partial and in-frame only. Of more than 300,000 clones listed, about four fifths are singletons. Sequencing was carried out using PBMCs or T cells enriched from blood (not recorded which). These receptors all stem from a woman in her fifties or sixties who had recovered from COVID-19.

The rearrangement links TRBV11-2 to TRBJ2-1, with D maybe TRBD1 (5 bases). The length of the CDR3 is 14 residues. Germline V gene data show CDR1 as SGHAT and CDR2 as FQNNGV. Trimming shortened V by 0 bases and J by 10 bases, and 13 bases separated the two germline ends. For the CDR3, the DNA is TGTGCCAGCAGCTTAGATCCAGGGCCTGTGGAGCAGTTCTTC. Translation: CASSLDPGPVEQFF.

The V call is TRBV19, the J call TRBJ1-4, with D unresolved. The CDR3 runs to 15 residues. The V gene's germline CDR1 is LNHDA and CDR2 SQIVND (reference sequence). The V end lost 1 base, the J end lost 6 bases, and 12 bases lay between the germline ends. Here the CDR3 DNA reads TGTGCCAGTAGTATAGTCAGGAATGGGCATGAAAAACTGTTTTTT. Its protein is CASSIVRNGHEKLFF. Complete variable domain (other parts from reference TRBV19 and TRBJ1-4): DGGITQSPKYLFRKEGQNVTLSCEQNLNHDAMYWYRQDPGQGLRLIYYSQIVNDFQKGDIAEGYSVSREKKESFPLTVTSAQKNPTAFYLCASSIVRNGHEKLFFGSGTQLSVL.

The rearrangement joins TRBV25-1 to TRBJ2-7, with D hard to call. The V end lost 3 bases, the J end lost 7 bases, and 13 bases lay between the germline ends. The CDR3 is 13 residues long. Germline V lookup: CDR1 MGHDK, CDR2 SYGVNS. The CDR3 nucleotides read TGTGCCAGCAGTGATTTAGGCGGTCAGGAGCAGTACTTC. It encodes CASSDLGGQEQYF.

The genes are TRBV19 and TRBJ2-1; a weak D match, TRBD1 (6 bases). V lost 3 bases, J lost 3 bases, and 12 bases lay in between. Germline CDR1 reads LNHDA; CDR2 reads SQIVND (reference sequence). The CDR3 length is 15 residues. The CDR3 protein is CASSITQGRYNEQFF. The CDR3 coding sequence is TGTGCCAGTAGTATCACTCAGGGGCGCTACAATGAGCAGTTCTTC.

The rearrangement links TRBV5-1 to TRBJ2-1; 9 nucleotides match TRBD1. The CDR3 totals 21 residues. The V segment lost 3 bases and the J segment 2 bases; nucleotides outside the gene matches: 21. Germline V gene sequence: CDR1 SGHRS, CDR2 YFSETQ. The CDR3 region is CASSWSPGTGTYSGTYNEQFF. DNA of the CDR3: TGCGCCAGCAGCTGGTCCCCCGGGACAGGGACGTATAGTGGTACCTACAATGAGCAGTTCTTC.

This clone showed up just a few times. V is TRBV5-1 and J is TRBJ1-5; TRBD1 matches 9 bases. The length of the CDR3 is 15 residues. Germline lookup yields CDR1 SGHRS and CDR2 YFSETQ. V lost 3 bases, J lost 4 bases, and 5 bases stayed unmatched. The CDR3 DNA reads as TGCGCCAGCAGCTGGGGACAGGGAAAAAATCAGCCCCAGCATTTT. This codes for CASSWGQGKNQPQHF.

The CDR3 nucleotides read TGTGCCAGCAGCCGGAATCCGGGACTGAGCACAGATACGCAGTATTTT. Translation: CASSRNPGLSTDTQYF. This chain connects TRBV11-3 to TRBJ2-3; D is perhaps TRBD2 (6 bases). The ends were cut back, 5 bases at V and 0 bases at J, with 15 bases in the middle. CDR1 is SGHNT, CDR2 YENEEA, per germline. The CDR3 has 16 residues.

The CDR3 DNA reads as TGTGCCAGTAGTTGGCGGGAGGTGCAAGATACGCAGTATTTT. Protein: CASSWREVQDTQYF. This chain uses TRBV19 with TRBJ2-3, with 8 nucleotides matching TRBD2. The V and J ends lost 5 bases and 5 bases, in that order; junction bases with no gene match: 6. The length of the CDR3 is 14 residues. CDR1 and CDR2 (germline): LNHDA, SQIVND (reference sequence).

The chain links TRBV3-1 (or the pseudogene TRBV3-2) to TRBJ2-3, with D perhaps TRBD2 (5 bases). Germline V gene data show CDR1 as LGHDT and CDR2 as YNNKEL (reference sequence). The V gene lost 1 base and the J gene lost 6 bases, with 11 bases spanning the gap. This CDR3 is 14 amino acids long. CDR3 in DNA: TGTGCCAGCAGCCAAGTTCTAGCCAAGGATACGCAGTATTTT. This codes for CASSQVLAKDTQYF.

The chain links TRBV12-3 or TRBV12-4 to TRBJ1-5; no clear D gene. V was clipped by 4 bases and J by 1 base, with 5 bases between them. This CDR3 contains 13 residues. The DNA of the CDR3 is TGTGCCAGCAGTTCTATAAGCAATCAGCCCCAGCATTTT. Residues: CASSSISNQPQHF.

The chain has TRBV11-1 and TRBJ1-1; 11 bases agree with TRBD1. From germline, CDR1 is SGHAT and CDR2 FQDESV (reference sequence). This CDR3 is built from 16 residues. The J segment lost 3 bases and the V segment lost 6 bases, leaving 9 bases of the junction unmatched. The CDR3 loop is CASRHRPGQGDTEAFF. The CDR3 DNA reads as TGTGCCAGCAGACATAGACCGGGACAGGGGGACACTGAAGCTTTCTTT. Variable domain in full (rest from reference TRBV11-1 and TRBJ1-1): EAEVAQSPRYKITEKSQAVAFWCDPISGHATLYWYRQILGQGPELLVQFQDESVVDDSQLPKDRFSAERLKGVDSTLKIQPAELGDSAMYLCASRHRPGQGDTEAFFGQGTRLTVV.

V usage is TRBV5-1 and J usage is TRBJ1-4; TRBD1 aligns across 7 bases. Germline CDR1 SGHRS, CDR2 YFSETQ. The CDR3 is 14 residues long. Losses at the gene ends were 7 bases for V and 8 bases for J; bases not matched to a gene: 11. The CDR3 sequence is CASGPGQAGEKLFF. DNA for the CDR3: TGCGCCAGCGGACCTGGACAGGCTGGCGAAAAACTGTTTTTT. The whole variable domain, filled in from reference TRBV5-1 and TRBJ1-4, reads KAGVTQTPRYLIKTRGQQVTLSCSPISGHRSVSWYQQTPGQGLQFLFEYFSETQRNKGNFPGRFSGRQFSNSRSEMNVSTLELGDSALYLCASGPGQAGEKLFFGSGTQLSVL.

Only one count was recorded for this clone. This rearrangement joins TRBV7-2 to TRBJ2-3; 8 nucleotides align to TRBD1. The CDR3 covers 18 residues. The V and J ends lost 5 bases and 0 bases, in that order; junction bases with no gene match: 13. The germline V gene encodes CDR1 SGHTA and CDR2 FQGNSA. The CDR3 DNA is TGTGCCAGCAGCCTTTGGACAGGGCTTATCACTAGCACAGATACGCAGTATTTT. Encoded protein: CASSLWTGLITSTDTQYF.

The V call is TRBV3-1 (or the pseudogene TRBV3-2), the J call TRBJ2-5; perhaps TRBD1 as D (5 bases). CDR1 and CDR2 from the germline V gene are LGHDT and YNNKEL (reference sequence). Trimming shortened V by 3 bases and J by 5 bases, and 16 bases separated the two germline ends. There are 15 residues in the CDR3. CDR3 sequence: CASSQAQEFLETQYF. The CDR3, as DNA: TGTGCCAGCAGCCAGGCACAGGAATTTCTGGAGACCCAGTACTTC.

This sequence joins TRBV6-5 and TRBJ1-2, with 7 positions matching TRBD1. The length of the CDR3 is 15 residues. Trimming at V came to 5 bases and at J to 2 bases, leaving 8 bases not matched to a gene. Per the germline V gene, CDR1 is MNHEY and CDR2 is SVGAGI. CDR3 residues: CASSHLTGKNYGYTF. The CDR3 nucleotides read TGTGCCAGCAGTCACCTGACAGGGAAGAACTATGGCTACACCTTC.

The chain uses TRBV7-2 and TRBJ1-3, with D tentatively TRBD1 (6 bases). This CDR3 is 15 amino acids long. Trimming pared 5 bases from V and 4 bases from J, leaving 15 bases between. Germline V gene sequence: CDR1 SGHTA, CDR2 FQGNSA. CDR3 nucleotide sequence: TGTGCCAGCAGCCCCCGTGGGGGCACCGGAAACACCATATATTTT. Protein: CASSPRGGTGNTIYF.

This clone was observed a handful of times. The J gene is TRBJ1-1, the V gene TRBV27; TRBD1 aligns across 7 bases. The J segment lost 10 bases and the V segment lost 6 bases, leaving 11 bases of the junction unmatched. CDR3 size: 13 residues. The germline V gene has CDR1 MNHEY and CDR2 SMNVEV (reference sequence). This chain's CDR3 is CASSLDRARPAFF. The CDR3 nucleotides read TGTGCCAGCAGCCTCGACAGGGCGAGGCCAGCTTTCTTT.

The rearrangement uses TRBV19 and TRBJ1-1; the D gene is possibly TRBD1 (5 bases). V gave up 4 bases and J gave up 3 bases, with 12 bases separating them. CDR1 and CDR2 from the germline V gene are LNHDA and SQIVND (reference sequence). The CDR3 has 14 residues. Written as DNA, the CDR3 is TGTGCCAGTAGTAAAAGGGCGACAGACACTGAAGCTTTCTTT. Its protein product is CASSKRATDTEAFF. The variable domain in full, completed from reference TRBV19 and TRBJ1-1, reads DGGITQSPKYLFRKEGQNVTLSCEQNLNHDAMYWYRQDPGQGLRLIYYSQIVNDFQKGDIAEGYSVSREKKESFPLTVTSAQKNPTAFYLCASSKRATDTEAFFGQGTRLTVV.

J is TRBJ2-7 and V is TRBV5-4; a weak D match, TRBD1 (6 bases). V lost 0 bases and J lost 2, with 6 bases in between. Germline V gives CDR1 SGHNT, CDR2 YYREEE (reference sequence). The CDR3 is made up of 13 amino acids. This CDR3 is CASSLEGAYEQYF. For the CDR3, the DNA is TGTGCCAGCAGCTTGGAGGGGGCCTACGAGCAGTACTTC.

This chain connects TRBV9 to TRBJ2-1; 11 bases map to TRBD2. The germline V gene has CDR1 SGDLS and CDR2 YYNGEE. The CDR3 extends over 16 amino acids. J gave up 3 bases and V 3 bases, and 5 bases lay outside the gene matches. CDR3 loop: CASSGTGLAVYNEQFF. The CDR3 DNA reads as TGTGCCAGCAGCGGAACGGGACTAGCGGTCTACAATGAGCAGTTCTTC. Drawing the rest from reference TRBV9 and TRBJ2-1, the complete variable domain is DSGVTQTPKHLITATGQRVTLRCSPRSGDLSVYWYQQSLDQGLQFLIQYYNGEERAKGNILERFSAQQFPDLHSELNLSSLELGDSALYFCASSGTGLAVYNEQFFGPGTRLTVL.

The CDR3 DNA reads as TGTGCCAGCAGCTTGGGTGGGCAGGGGGCCTCACCCCTCCACTTT. It encodes CASSLGGQGASPLHF. The chain recombines TRBV7-2 with TRBJ1-6; TRBD1 aligns across 8 bases. The V segment lost 3 bases and the J segment 10 bases; nucleotides outside the gene matches: 8. The length of the CDR3 is 15 residues. Per germline, CDR1 SGHTA and CDR2 FQGNSA.

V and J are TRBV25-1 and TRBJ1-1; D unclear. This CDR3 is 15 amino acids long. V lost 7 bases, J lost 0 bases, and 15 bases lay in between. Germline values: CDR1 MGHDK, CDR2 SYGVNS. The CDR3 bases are TGTGCCAGCACTCAAAGCGGAGTCCTGAACACTGAAGCTTTCTTT. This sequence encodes CASTQSGVLNTEAFF.

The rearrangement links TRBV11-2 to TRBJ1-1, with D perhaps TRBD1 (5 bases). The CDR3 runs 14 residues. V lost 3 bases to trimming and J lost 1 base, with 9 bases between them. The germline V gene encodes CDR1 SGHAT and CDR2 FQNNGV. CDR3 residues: CASSFGGSNTEAFF. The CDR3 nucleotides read TGTGCCAGCAGCTTCGGGGGGTCGAACACTGAAGCTTTCTTT.

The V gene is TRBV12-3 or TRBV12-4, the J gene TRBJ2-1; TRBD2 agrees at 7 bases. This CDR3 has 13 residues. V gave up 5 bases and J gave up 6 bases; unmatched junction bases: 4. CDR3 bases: TGTGCCAGCAGTAGGACTAGTAGCAATGAGCAGTTCTTC. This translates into CASSRTSSNEQFF.

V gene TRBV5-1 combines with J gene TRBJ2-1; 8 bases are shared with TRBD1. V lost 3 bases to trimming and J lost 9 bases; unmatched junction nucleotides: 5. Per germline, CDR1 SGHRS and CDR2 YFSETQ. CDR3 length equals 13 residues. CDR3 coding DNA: TGCGCCAGCAGCTCCGCAGGGGGCAGTGAGCAGTTCTTC. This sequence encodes CASSSAGGSEQFF.

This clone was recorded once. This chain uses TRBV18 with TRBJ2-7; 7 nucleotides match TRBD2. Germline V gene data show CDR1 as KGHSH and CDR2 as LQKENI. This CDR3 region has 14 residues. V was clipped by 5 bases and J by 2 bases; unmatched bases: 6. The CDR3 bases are TGTGCCAGCTCATACTTGCGGGGGACCTACGAGCAGTACTTC. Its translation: CASSYLRGTYEQYF.